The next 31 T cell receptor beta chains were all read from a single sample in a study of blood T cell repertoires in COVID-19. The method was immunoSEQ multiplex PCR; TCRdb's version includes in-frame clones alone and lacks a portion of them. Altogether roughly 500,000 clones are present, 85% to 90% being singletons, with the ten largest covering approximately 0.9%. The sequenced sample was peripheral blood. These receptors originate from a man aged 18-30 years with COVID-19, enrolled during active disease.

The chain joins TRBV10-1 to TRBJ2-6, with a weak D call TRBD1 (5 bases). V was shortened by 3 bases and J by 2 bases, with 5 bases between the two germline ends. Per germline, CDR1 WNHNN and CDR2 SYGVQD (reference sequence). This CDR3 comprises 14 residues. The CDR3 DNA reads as TGCGCCAGCAGTGAAGGGGCTGGGGCCAACGTCCTGACTTTC. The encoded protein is CASSEGAGANVLTF.

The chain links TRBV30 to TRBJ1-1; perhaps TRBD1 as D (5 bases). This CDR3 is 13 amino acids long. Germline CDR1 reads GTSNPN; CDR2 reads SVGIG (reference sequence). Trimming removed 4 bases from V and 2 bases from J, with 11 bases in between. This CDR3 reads CAWNTGFNTEAFF. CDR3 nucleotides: TGTGCCTGGAATACAGGCTTCAACACTGAAGCTTTCTTT.

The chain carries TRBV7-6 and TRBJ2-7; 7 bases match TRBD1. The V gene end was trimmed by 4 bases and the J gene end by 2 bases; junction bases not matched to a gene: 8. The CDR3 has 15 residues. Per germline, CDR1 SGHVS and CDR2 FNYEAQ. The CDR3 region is CASSYSGTETYEQYF. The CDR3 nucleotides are TGTGCCAGCAGCTACTCCGGGACAGAAACCTACGAGCAGTACTTC.

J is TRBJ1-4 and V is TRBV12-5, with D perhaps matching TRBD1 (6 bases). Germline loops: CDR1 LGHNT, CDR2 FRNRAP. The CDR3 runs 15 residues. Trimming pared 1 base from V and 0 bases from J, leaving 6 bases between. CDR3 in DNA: TGTGCTAGTGGTTTGGGGACAGCAACTAATGAAAAACTGTTTTTT. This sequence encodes CASGLGTATNEKLFF.

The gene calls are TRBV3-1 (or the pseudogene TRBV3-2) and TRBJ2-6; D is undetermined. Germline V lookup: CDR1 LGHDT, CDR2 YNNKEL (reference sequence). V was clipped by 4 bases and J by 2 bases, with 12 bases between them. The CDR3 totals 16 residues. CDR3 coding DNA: TGTGCCAGCAGCCCCTACCCGGTGACTGGGGCCAACGTCCTGACTTTC. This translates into CASSPYPVTGANVLTF.

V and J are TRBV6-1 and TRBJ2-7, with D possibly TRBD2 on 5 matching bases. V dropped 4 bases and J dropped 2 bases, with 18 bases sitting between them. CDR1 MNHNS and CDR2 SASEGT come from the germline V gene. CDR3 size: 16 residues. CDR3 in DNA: TGTGCCAGCAGTGCCATATCTAGCTCCGGCCCCTACGAGCAGTACTTC. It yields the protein CASSAISSSGPYEQYF.

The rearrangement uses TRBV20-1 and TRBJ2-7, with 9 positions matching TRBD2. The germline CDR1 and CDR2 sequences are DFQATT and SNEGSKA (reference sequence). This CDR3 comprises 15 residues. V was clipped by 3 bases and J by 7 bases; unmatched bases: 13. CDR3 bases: TGCAGTGCTAGTGCGGGGGGGGGCATTGTACGGGAGCAGTACTTC. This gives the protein CSASAGGGIVREQYF.

CDR3 region: CASVATGFNEQFF. Written as DNA, the CDR3 is TGTGCCAGCGTAGCTACAGGGTTCAATGAGCAGTTCTTC. This rearrangement joins TRBV6-5 to TRBJ2-1, with D tentatively TRBD1 (6 bases). Germline lookup yields CDR1 MNHEY and CDR2 SVGAGI. Trimming cost V 8 bases and J 6 bases, with 14 bases left between them. There are 13 residues in the CDR3.

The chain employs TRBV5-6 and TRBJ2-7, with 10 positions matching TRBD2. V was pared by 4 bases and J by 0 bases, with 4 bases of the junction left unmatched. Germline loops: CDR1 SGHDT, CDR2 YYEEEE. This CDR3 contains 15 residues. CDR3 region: CASSATSGYSYEQYF. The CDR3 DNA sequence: TGTGCCAGCAGCGCGACTAGCGGGTACTCCTACGAGCAGTACTTC.

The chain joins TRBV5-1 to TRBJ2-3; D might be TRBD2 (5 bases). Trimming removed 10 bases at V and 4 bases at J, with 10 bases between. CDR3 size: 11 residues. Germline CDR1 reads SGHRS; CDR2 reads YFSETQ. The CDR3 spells CASARADTQYF. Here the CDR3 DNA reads TGCGCCTCCGCGCGGGCAGATACGCAGTATTTT.

CDR3 in DNA: TGTGCCAGCAGCAAGGTTGCTCTTAGCTACAATCAGCCCCAGCATTTT. Translating gives CASSKVALSYNQPQHF. The V call is TRBV21-1, the J call TRBJ1-5. TRBV21-1 is given as a pseudogene. The CDR3 is made up of 16 amino acids.

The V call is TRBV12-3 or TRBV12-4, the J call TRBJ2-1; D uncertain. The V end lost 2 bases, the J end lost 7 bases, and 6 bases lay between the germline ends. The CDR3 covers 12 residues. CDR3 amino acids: CASSLWANEQFF. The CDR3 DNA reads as TGTGCCAGCAGTTTATGGGCTAATGAGCAGTTCTTC.

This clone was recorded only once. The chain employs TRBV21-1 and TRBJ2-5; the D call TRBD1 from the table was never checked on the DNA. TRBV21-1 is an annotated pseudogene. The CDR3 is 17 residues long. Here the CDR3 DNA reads TGTGCCAGCAGCTCCCGAATTCACAGGGGCCCACAAGAGACCCAGTACTTC. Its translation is CASSSRIHRGPQETQYF.

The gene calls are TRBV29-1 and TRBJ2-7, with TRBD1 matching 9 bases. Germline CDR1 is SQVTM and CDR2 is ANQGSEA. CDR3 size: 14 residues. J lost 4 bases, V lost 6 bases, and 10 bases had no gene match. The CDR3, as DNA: TGCAGCGTCGGGGGGACAGGGATCGGATACGAGCAGTACTTC. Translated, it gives CSVGGTGIGYEQYF.

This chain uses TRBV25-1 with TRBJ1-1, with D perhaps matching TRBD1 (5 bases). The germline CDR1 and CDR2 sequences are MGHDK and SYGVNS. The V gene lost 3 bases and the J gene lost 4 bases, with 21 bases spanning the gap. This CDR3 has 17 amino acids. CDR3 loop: CASSDPPLDRRGTEAFF. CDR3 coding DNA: TGTGCCAGCAGTGACCCCCCCCTGGATCGAAGGGGCACTGAAGCTTTCTTT.

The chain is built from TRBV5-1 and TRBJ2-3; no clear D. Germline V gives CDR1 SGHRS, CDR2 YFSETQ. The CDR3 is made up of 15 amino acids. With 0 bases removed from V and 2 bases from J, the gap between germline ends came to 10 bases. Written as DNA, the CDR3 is TGCGCCAGCAGCTTGGCCGTCAGGTACACAGATACGCAGTATTTT. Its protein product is CASSLAVRYTDTQYF.

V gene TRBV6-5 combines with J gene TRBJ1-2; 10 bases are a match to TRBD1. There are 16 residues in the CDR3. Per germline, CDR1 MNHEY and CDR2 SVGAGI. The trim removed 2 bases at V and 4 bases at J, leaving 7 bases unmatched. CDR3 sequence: CASSYATGTGAYGYTF. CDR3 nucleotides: TGTGCCAGCAGTTACGCGACCGGGACAGGGGCCTATGGCTACACCTTC.

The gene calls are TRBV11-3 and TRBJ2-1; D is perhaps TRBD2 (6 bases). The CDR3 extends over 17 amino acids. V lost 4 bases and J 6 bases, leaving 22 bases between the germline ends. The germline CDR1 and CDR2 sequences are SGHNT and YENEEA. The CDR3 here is CASSSGTGARNVNEQFF. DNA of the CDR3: TGTGCCAGCAGCTCAGGGACTGGAGCCCGGAACGTCAATGAGCAGTTCTTC.

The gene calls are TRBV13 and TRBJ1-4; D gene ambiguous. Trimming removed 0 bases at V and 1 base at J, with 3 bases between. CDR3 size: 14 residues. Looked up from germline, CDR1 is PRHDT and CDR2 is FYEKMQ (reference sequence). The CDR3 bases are TGTGCCAGCAGCTTAGGCAAAACTAATGAAAAACTGTTTTTT. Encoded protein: CASSLGKTNEKLFF.

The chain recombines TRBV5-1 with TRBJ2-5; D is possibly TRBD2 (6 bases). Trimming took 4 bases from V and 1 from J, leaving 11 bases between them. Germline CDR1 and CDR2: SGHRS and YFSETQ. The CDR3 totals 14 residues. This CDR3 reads CASSPLGGQETQYF. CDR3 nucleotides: TGCGCCAGCAGCCCCTTGGGGGGCCAAGAGACCCAGTACTTC. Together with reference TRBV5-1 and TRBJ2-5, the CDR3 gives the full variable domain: KAGVTQTPRYLIKTRGQQVTLSCSPISGHRSVSWYQQTPGQGLQFLFEYFSETQRNKGNFPGRFSGRQFSNSRSEMNVSTLELGDSALYLCASSPLGGQETQYFGPGTRLLVL.

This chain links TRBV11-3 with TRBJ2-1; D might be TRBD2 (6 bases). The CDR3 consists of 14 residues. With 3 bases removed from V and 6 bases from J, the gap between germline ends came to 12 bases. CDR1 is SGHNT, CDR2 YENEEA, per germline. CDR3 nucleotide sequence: TGTGCCAGCAGCTTTTCGCGGGGAGGCAATGAGCAGTTCTTC. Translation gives CASSFSRGGNEQFF. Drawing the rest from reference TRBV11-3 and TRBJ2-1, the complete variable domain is EAGVVQSPRYKIIEKKQPVAFWCNPISGHNTLYWYLQNLGQGPELLIRYENEEAVDDSQLPKDRFSAERLKGVDSTLKIQPAELGDSAVYLCASSFSRGGNEQFFGPGTRLTVL.

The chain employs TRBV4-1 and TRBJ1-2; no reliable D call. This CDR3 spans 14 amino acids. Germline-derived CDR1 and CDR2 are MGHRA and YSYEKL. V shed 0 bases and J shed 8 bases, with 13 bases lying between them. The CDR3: CASSQDFGLWGYTF. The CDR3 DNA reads TGCGCCAGCAGCCAAGATTTCGGGTTGTGGGGCTACACCTTC.

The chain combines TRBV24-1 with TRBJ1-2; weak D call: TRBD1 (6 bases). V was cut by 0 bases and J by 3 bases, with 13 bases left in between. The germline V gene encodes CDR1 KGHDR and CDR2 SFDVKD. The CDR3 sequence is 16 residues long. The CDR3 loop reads CATSDLPRDRHYGYTF. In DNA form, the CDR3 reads TGTGCCACCAGTGATTTGCCGCGAGACAGGCACTATGGCTACACCTTC.

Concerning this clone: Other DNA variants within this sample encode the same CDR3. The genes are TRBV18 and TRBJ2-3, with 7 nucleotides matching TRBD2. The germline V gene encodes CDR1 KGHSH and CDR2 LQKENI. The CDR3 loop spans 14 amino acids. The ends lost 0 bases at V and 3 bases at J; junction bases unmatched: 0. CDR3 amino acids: CASSPPGGTDTQYF. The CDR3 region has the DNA TGTGCCAGCTCACCACCGGGAGGGACAGATACGCAGTATTTT.

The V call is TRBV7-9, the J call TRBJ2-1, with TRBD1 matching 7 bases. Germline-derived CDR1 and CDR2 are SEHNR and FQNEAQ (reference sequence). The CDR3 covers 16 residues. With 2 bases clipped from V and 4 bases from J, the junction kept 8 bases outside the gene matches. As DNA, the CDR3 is TGTGCCAGCAGCTTATACTTGGGGACAGTATACAATGAGCAGTTCTTC. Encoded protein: CASSLYLGTVYNEQFF.

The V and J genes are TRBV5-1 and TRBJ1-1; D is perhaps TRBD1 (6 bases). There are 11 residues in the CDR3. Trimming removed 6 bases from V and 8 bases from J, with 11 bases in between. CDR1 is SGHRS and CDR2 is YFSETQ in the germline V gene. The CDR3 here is CASTKDREAFF. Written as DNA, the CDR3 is TGCGCCAGCACCAAAGACAGGGAAGCTTTCTTT. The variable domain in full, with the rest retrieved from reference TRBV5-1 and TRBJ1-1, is KAGVTQTPRYLIKTRGQQVTLSCSPISGHRSVSWYQQTPGQGLQFLFEYFSETQRNKGNFPGRFSGRQFSNSRSEMNVSTLELGDSALYLCASTKDREAFFGQGTRLTVV.

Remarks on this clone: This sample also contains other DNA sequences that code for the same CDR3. CDR3 bases: TGCGCCAGCAGCTTGGGACAGACATACAATGAGCAGTTCTTC. As protein: CASSLGQTYNEQFF. The J gene is TRBJ2-1, the V gene TRBV5-1; D perhaps matches TRBD1 (5 bases). CDR1 is SGHRS, CDR2 YFSETQ, per germline. CDR3 size: 14 residues. Trimming left V 0 bases short and J 4 bases short, with 8 bases between.

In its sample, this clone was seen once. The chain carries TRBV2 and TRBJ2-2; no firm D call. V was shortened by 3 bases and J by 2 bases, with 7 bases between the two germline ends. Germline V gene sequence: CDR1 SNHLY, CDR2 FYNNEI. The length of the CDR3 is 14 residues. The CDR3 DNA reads TGTGCCAGCAGTGATGGCGGAAACACCGGGGAGCTGTTTTTT. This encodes CASSDGGNTGELFF.

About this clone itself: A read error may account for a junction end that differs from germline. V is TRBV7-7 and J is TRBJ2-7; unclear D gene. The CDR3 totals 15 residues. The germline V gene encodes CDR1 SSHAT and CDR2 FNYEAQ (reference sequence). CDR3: CASSLGDGVNYEQYF. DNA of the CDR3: TGTGCTAGCAGCTTAGGTGACGGAGTGAACTACGAGCAGTACTTC.

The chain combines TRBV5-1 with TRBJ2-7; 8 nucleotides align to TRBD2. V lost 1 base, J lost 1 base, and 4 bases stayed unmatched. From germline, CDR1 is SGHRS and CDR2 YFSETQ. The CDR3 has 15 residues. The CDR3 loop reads CASSLSSGSSYEQYF. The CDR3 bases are TGCGCCAGCAGCTTGTCCAGCGGGAGTTCCTACGAGCAGTACTTC.

The CDR3 here is CASSFSDRGTGELFF. CDR3 DNA sequence: TGTGCCAGCAGTTTTTCCGACAGGGGAACCGGGGAGCTGTTTTTT. This chain joins TRBV27 and TRBJ2-2; 8 bases agree with TRBD1. This CDR3 comprises 15 residues. CDR1 is MNHEY and CDR2 is SMNVEV in the germline V gene (reference sequence). Losses at the gene ends were 3 bases for V and 5 bases for J; bases not matched to a gene: 5.